The 32 T cell receptor beta chains below come from one sample, sequenced in a study of brain T cells in children with intractable seizures. Sequencing used immunoSEQ multiplex PCR; TCRdb keeps in-frame clones, though not all of them. The sample has 95,000 to 120,000 clones; 94% are singletons. The sequencing used peripheral blood, collected at surgery. All receptors derive from a boy under two years old with hemimegalencephaly and intractable seizures.

This clone is a singleton in its sample. The rearrangement uses TRBV6-6 and TRBJ1-2; D is undetermined. The germline CDR1 and CDR2 sequences are MNHNY and SVGAGI (reference sequence). This CDR3 spans 13 amino acids. The V end was cut by 0 bases, the J end by 6 bases, with 8 bases between. The CDR3 nucleotides read TGTGCCAGCAGTTACTCGGGATTCAATGGCTACACCTTC. Amino acid sequence: CASSYSGFNGYTF.

This clone was observed once. V gene TRBV11-2 combines with J gene TRBJ2-7, with 7 bases that match TRBD1. Trimming cost V 1 base and J 1 base; bases outside gene matches: 7. Germline values: CDR1 SGHAT, CDR2 FQNNGV. The CDR3 is made up of 16 amino acids. The CDR3 DNA sequence: TGTGCCAGCAGCTTAGTATTGGTGACAGGGTCCTACGAGCAGTACTTC. Amino acid sequence: CASSLVLVTGSYEQYF.

The DNA of the CDR3 is TGTGCCAGCAGCCGGGACAAAACCTACGAGCAGTACTTC. Its protein product is CASSRDKTYEQYF. The chain couples TRBV5-4 to TRBJ2-7; D may be TRBD1 (6 bases). Between the trimmed V and J ends, which lost 4 bases and 2 bases, there was a span of 10 bases. From germline, CDR1 is SGHNT and CDR2 YYREEE (reference sequence). This CDR3 region has 13 residues.

The rearrangement joins TRBV24-1 to TRBJ2-6; D may be TRBD2 (6 bases). V lost 4 bases to trimming and J lost 0 bases, with 21 bases between them. Per germline, CDR1 KGHDR and CDR2 SFDVKD. The CDR3 contains 20 residues. The CDR3 loop reads CATSDLTRDWVSSGANVLTF. DNA for the CDR3: TGTGCCACCAGTGACTTAACCCGGGACTGGGTTAGCTCTGGGGCCAACGTCCTGACTTTC.

The gene calls are TRBV28 and TRBJ2-7, with TRBD2 identical over 13 bases. The CDR3 has 15 residues. V shed 4 bases, J shed 5 bases, and the junction held 5 bases outside the gene matches. CDR1 and CDR2 from the germline V gene are MDHEN and SYDVKM. The CDR3 reads CASSSGLAGVDEQYF. Written as DNA, the CDR3 is TGTGCCAGCAGTTCTGGACTAGCGGGAGTTGACGAGCAGTACTTC. The whole variable domain, remainder taken from reference TRBV28 and TRBJ2-7, is DVKVTQSSRYLVKRTGEKVFLECVQDMDHENMFWYRQDPGLGLRLIYFSYDVKMKEKGDIPEGYSVSREKKERFSLILESASTNQTSMYLCASSSGLAGVDEQYFGPGTRLTVT.

The sample holds one count of this clone. CDR3: CASSRAGGWVNSPLHF. The CDR3 nucleotides read TGTGCCAGCAGCCGTGCAGGGGGCTGGGTTAATTCACCCCTCCACTTT. The J gene is TRBJ1-6, the V gene TRBV11-2; TRBD1 aligns across 8 bases. Germline V gene lookup returns CDR1 SGHAT and CDR2 FQNNGV. With V trimmed by 5 bases and J by 6 bases, 9 bases remained unmatched. The CDR3 runs to 16 residues.

J is TRBJ2-1 and V is TRBV6-2 or TRBV6-3; D possibly corresponds to TRBD2 (5 bases). V was shortened by 3 bases and J by 3 bases, with 12 bases between the two germline ends. CDR1 and CDR2 from the germline V gene are MNHEY and SVGEGT. This CDR3 has 15 residues. CDR3 protein: CASSYLSSVYNEQFF. In DNA, the CDR3 is TGTGCCAGCAGTTATTTGAGTAGCGTCTACAATGAGCAGTTCTTC.

V is TRBV9 and J is TRBJ2-7, with 7 positions matching TRBD2. The CDR3 totals 14 residues. Germline V gives CDR1 SGDLS, CDR2 YYNGEE. Unmatched junction bases numbered 4, after V lost 4 bases and J lost 0 bases. CDR3 nucleotides: TGTGCCAGCAGCTTACTAGCGACCTCCTACGAGCAGTACTTC. This gives the protein CASSLLATSYEQYF.

This rearrangement joins TRBV2 to TRBJ2-1, with 9 bases lining up with TRBD2. The CDR3 consists of 17 residues. J gave up 0 bases and V 6 bases, and 9 bases lay outside the gene matches. Germline assignment: CDR1 SNHLY and CDR2 FYNNEI. The CDR3 is CASSRAGGRSSYNEQFF. CDR3 coding DNA: TGTGCCAGCAGCCGAGCGGGAGGCCGAAGCTCCTACAATGAGCAGTTCTTC.

The chain joins TRBV28 to TRBJ2-5; the D gene is possibly TRBD2 (5 bases). Germline CDR1 MDHEN, CDR2 SYDVKM. The CDR3 sequence is 15 residues long. V gave up 1 base and J gave up 1 base, with 10 bases separating them. CDR3 in amino acids: CASSLFTGTQETQYF. The CDR3 DNA sequence: TGTGCCAGCAGTTTATTCACGGGAACCCAAGAGACCCAGTACTTC.

This clone was detected only once. This sequence joins TRBV27 and TRBJ1-6; TRBD1 is a possible D gene (6 bases). Germline V gene sequence: CDR1 MNHEY, CDR2 SMNVEV (reference sequence). There are 18 residues in the CDR3. V lost 5 bases and J 3 bases, leaving 20 bases between the germline ends. The CDR3 region has the DNA TGTGCCAGCAGTGAAGGGGGTGGGGGGCTTGGCTATAATTCACCCCTCCACTTT. It encodes CASSEGGGGLGYNSPLHF.

The chain couples TRBV28 to TRBJ1-1; 7 positions match TRBD1. Looked up from germline, CDR1 is MDHEN and CDR2 is SYDVKM. This CDR3 is built from 15 residues. Trimming took 6 bases from V and 5 from J; bases not matched to a gene: 12. In DNA, the CDR3 is TGTGCCAGCAGCCGCCAGGGGGGCTCGGGTACTGAAGCTTTCTTT. As protein: CASSRQGGSGTEAFF. Drawing the rest from reference TRBV28 and TRBJ1-1, the complete variable domain is DVKVTQSSRYLVKRTGEKVFLECVQDMDHENMFWYRQDPGLGLRLIYFSYDVKMKEKGDIPEGYSVSREKKERFSLILESASTNQTSMYLCASSRQGGSGTEAFFGQGTRLTVV.

CDR3 sequence reads: CASSAGAGETQYF. CDR3 nucleotides: TGTGCCAGCAGTGCGGGCGCCGGGGAGACCCAGTACTTC. This chain joins TRBV11-2 and TRBJ2-5; D may be TRBD2 (5 bases). The germline V gene has CDR1 SGHAT and CDR2 FQNNGV. The V and J ends lost 6 bases and 5 bases respectively, with 13 bases between them. The length of the CDR3 is 13 residues.

The V call is TRBV5-6, the J call TRBJ2-4; D may be TRBD2 (6 bases). This CDR3 spans 17 amino acids. V was clipped by 2 bases and J by 0 bases, with 15 bases between them. The V gene's germline CDR1 is SGHDT and CDR2 YYEEEE. CDR3 loop: CASSLLLNGGAKNIQYF. Here the CDR3 DNA reads TGTGCCAGCAGCTTACTTCTGAACGGGGGAGCCAAAAACATTCAGTACTTC.

The genes are TRBV10-3 and TRBJ2-3; TRBD1 is a possible D gene (5 bases). V was pared by 5 bases and J by 2 bases, with 11 bases between. This CDR3 spans 14 amino acids. Per germline, CDR1 ENHRY and CDR2 SYGVKD. CDR3 in DNA: TGTGCCATCAGTCGGACACCGCTCACAGATACGCAGTATTTT. Encoded protein: CAISRTPLTDTQYF.

This clone was counted once. The chain carries TRBV5-1 and TRBJ1-4; D unresolved. Per germline, CDR1 SGHRS and CDR2 YFSETQ. The CDR3 length is 15 residues. Trimming took off 1 base at V and 3 bases at J, with 10 bases between the two ends. The CDR3 reads CASSLMGHPNEKLFF. Here the CDR3 DNA reads TGCGCCAGCAGCTTGATGGGTCACCCTAATGAAAAACTGTTTTTT.

The rearrangement links TRBV5-1 to TRBJ2-1; 12 bases agree with TRBD2. This CDR3 has 16 residues. Germline V gene sequence: CDR1 SGHRS, CDR2 YFSETQ. The ends lost 2 bases at V and 8 bases at J; junction bases unmatched: 8. The CDR3 is CASSLELAGGFDEQFF. The CDR3 DNA is TGCGCCAGCAGCTTAGAACTAGCGGGAGGATTTGATGAGCAGTTCTTC.

This CDR3 reads CASSLVPPDTQYF. CDR3 nucleotide sequence: TGTGCCAGCAGCTTAGTCCCCCCAGATACGCAGTATTTT. The V call is TRBV11-2, the J call TRBJ2-3; D remains unclear. V shed 1 base and J shed 4 bases, with 6 bases lying between them. Germline V gene data show CDR1 as SGHAT and CDR2 as FQNNGV. CDR3 size: 13 residues. Full variable domain (outside the CDR3, taken from reference TRBV11-2 and TRBJ2-3): EAGVAQSPRYKIIEKRQSVAFWCNPISGHATLYWYQQILGQGPKLLIQFQNNGVVDDSQLPKDRFSAERLKGVDSTLKIQPAKLEDSAVYLCASSLVPPDTQYFGPGTRLTVL.

The J gene is TRBJ2-1, the V gene TRBV5-1; a weak D match, TRBD2 (5 bases). CDR1 and CDR2 (germline): SGHRS, YFSETQ. The CDR3 has 16 residues. Trimming cost V 0 bases and J 10 bases, with 20 bases left between them. The CDR3 protein is CASSLGRARPLEEQFF. DNA for the CDR3: TGCGCCAGCAGCTTGGGGCGGGCTAGACCCCTAGAGGAGCAGTTCTTC. The full variable domain, in which reference TRBV5-1 and TRBJ2-1 provide the parts outside the CDR3, is KAGVTQTPRYLIKTRGQQVTLSCSPISGHRSVSWYQQTPGQGLQFLFEYFSETQRNKGNFPGRFSGRQFSNSRSEMNVSTLELGDSALYLCASSLGRARPLEEQFFGPGTRLTVL.

This clone has a single count. V gene TRBV3-1 (or the pseudogene TRBV3-2) combines with J gene TRBJ2-2; weak D call: TRBD2 (5 bases). The CDR3 sequence is 19 residues long. Deletions cut 2 bases from V and 4 bases from J, with 23 bases between. Germline lookup yields CDR1 LGHDT and CDR2 YNNKEL (reference sequence). CDR3 region: CASSQKGITRLRFTGELFF. The CDR3 DNA reads as TGTGCCAGCAGCCAAAAAGGGATCACTAGACTTCGTTTCACCGGGGAGCTGTTTTTT.

The chain links TRBV9 to TRBJ1-2; 10 bases map to TRBD1. This CDR3 is built from 15 residues. V shed 0 bases and J 5 bases; nucleotides not matched to a gene: 4. Germline CDR1 is SGDLS and CDR2 is YYNGEE. The CDR3 here is CASSVVTGGTYGYTF. For the CDR3, the DNA is TGTGCCAGCAGCGTAGTGACAGGGGGCACTTATGGCTACACCTTC.

This chain uses TRBV19 with TRBJ2-1, with a possible D match to TRBD2 (6 bases). CDR3 length: 14 amino acids. Per germline, CDR1 LNHDA and CDR2 SQIVND (reference sequence). Trimming removed 3 bases from V and 5 bases from J, with 11 bases in between. This chain's CDR3 is CASSMWTTNNEQFF. CDR3 in DNA: TGTGCCAGTAGTATGTGGACTACAAACAATGAGCAGTTCTTC.

The chain couples TRBV10-1 to TRBJ2-3; D perhaps matches TRBD1 (5 bases). Per the germline V gene, CDR1 is WNHNN and CDR2 is SYGVQD (reference sequence). Trimming took off 1 base at V and 2 bases at J, with 7 bases between the two ends. The CDR3 has 14 residues. DNA of the CDR3: TGCGCCAGCAGTGAGTTGGGGCCCACAGATACGCAGTATTTT. Translated, it gives CASSELGPTDTQYF.

This chain uses TRBV28 with TRBJ1-2; D is possibly TRBD1 (6 bases). CDR1 and CDR2 from the germline V gene are MDHEN and SYDVKM. This CDR3 region has 14 residues. The ends were cut back, 2 bases at V and 5 bases at J, with 12 bases in the middle. Here the CDR3 DNA reads TGTGCCAGCAGTTTACGGCAGGGGTGGTATGGCTACACCTTC. Protein product: CASSLRQGWYGYTF.

This chain connects TRBV27 to TRBJ1-2; D not resolved. Germline CDR1 reads MNHEY; CDR2 reads SMNVEV (reference sequence). The CDR3 runs to 13 residues. V was cut by 2 bases and J by 5 bases, with 9 bases left in between. CDR3 sequence: CASSLRGGYGYTF. In DNA form, the CDR3 reads TGTGCCAGCAGTTTACGGGGTGGGTATGGCTACACCTTC.

The table lists this clone with a count of one. The V and J genes are TRBV7-9 and TRBJ2-3; perhaps TRBD2 as D (5 bases). CDR1 SEHNR and CDR2 FQNEAQ come from the germline V gene (reference sequence). The CDR3 totals 16 residues. The V and J ends lost 2 bases and 0 bases respectively, with 12 bases between them. The CDR3 DNA reads as TGTGCCAGCAGCTTAAGGTCGGGAACTAGCACAGATACGCAGTATTTT. This codes for CASSLRSGTSTDTQYF. The full variable domain, in which reference TRBV7-9 and TRBJ2-3 provide the parts outside the CDR3, is DTGVSQNPRHKITKRGQNVTFRCDPISEHNRLYWYRQTLGQGPEFLTYFQNEAQLEKSRLLSDRFSAERPKGSFSTLEIQRTEQGDSAMYLCASSLRSGTSTDTQYFGPGTRLTVL.

This chain connects TRBV27 to TRBJ2-7, with a tentative D call TRBD2 (5 bases). V gave up 7 bases and J gave up 6 bases, with 10 bases separating them. There are 11 residues in the CDR3. In germline, CDR1 is MNHEY, CDR2 SMNVEV (reference sequence). The CDR3 sequence is CASIDEGEQYF. The CDR3 DNA is TGTGCCAGCATCGACGAGGGCGAGCAGTACTTC.

The chain recombines TRBV18 with TRBJ2-5; D may correspond to TRBD1 or TRBD2 (6 bases each). This CDR3 has 13 amino acids. Trimming stripped 0 bases from V and 7 bases from J, with 9 bases between. The germline gives CDR1 KGHSH, CDR2 LQKENI. The CDR3 is CASSPPSGATQYF. CDR3 bases: TGTGCCAGCTCACCACCGTCGGGGGCGACCCAGTACTTC.

V and J are TRBV18 and TRBJ1-1, with 7 bases aligning to TRBD1. CDR1 is KGHSH, CDR2 LQKENI, per germline. The CDR3 is 14 residues long. With V trimmed by 2 bases and J by 4 bases, 4 bases remained unmatched. Here the CDR3 DNA reads TGTGCCAGCTCACCATTTGAGGGGGCCACTGAAGCTTTCTTT. The encoded protein is CASSPFEGATEAFF. The variable domain in full, completed from reference TRBV18 and TRBJ1-1, reads NAGVMQNPRHLVRRRGQEARLRCSPMKGHSHVYWYRQLPEEGLKFMVYLQKENIIDESGMPKERFSAEFPKEGPSILRIQQVVRGDSAAYFCASSPFEGATEAFFGQGTRLTVV.

This clone was seen just once. V and J are TRBV6-5 and TRBJ2-7, with no clear D. The CDR3 sequence is 12 residues long. V gave up 6 bases and J gave up 4 bases, with 10 bases separating them. Looked up from germline, CDR1 is MNHEY and CDR2 is SVGAGI. The CDR3 coding sequence is TGTGCCAGCAGCCCCACCTTGTACGAGCAGTACTTC. It yields the protein CASSPTLYEQYF.

The V gene is TRBV14, the J gene TRBJ1-3; the D gene is possibly TRBD1 (6 bases). The germline gives CDR1 SGHDN, CDR2 FVKESK. Trimming left V 2 bases short and J 7 bases short, with 18 bases between. The CDR3 is 16 amino acids. The CDR3 reads CASSQFKGGLWNTIYF. The CDR3 nucleotides read TGTGCCAGCAGCCAATTCAAAGGGGGATTATGGAACACCATATATTTT.

The V and J genes are TRBV7-6 and TRBJ2-1; 10 nucleotides agree with TRBD2. The V and J ends lost 5 bases and 6 bases, in that order; junction bases with no gene match: 13. Per the germline V gene, CDR1 is SGHVS and CDR2 is FNYEAQ. CDR3 length: 17 residues. The CDR3 protein is CASSPMASGSVGNEQFF. CDR3 DNA: TGTGCCAGCAGCCCAATGGCTAGCGGGAGCGTCGGCAATGAGCAGTTCTTC.